This TCR beta chain was obtained from a study of siplizumab effects on memory and regulatory T cells. Study-level findings and limits: It was never confirmed that proliferating Tregs from siplizumab cultures were suppressive. Siplizumab produced a significant drop in alloreactive sequences attributable to unstimulated CD4+ memory cells.

Profiling relied on immunoSEQ multiplex PCR, and the TCRdb table lists in-frame clones only, not all of them. This repertoire shows about 87,000 clones, roughly 89% found once; its top ten account for around 1.4%. Notes on this clone: What it binds is not known.

The sequenced sample was Tregs sorted from blood. The sequence came from a human donor in good health.

CDR3 nucleotide sequence: TGTGCCAGTAGTACCCCGGGGGCCGGGTCCTACGAGCAGTACTTC. Translating it yields CASSTPGAGSYEQYF. V is TRBV19 and J is TRBJ2-7; D tentatively reads TRBD1 or TRBD2 (6 bases each). The CDR3 has 15 amino acids. V was cut by 4 bases and J by 1 base, with 14 bases left in between. Per germline, CDR1 LNHDA and CDR2 SQIVND (reference sequence).